These T cell receptor beta chains were read from a single sample in a study of T cells after yellow fever vaccination. TCRdb independently ran MiXCR on the 5' RACE reads; one entry per CDR3 protein. This table has some 300,000 distinct CDR3 sequences, approximately 10% appearing once. The sample here was CD4+ T cells sorted from PBMCs, taken 5 days after the yellow fever booster vaccination. These receptors came from a man between 18 and 35 years old who received the YFV17D yellow fever vaccine. Both conserved end residues are part of each CDR3. A D gene is named only where the DNA matches it firmly. Size tells how often a clone was seen (once, few, many) or the class of an expanded clone, and some rows leave it out.

cdr3_nt cdr3_aa d_call j_call clone_size v_call
TGTGCCAGCAGTATAACAGATACGCAGTATTTT CASSITDTQYF - TRBJ2-3 many TRBV12-3/TRBV12-4
TGCGCCAGCAGCCGCACAGGAACTAACTATGGCTACACCTTC CASSRTGTNYGYTF - TRBJ1-2 many TRBV4-1
TGCGCCAGCAGCTTATTTGGGCAGGGATATGAGCAGTTCTTC CASSLFGQGYEQFF - TRBJ2-1 - TRBV5-1
TGCGCCAGCAGCTTGGATGACGCGCAGTATTTT CASSLDDAQYF - TRBJ2-3 - TRBV5-1
TGTGCCAGCAGGGGACAGGGGACTGAAGCTTTCTTT CASRGQGTEAFF TRBD1 TRBJ1-1 - TRBV12-3/TRBV12-4
TGTGCCAGCAGCTACGGACAGGCAAACATTCAGTACTTC CASSYGQANIQYF TRBD1 TRBJ2-4 many TRBV7-2
TGTGCCAGCAGTTCCGGACAGGTTAGCAATCAGCCCCAGCATTTT CASSSGQVSNQPQHF TRBD1 TRBJ1-5 - TRBV12-3/TRBV12-4
TGTGCCAGCACCGCTAGCGGAGCATTCGGGGAAGAGACCCAGTACTTC CASTASGAFGEETQYF TRBD2 TRBJ2-5 few TRBV9
TGTGCCAGCAGCTTTATCGACCCTGGTACGCAGTATTTT CASSFIDPGTQYF - TRBJ2-3 few TRBV7-9
TGCAGTGCTAGATTGGGGGCACGGAACACTGAAGCTTTCTTT CSARLGARNTEAFF - TRBJ1-1 many TRBV20-1
TGTGCCAGCAGCGGACAGGGGATGGCTTTCTTT CASSGQGMAFF TRBD1 TRBJ1-1 - TRBV6-4
TGTGCCAGCAGCTTAATTGGGGGGAACACTGAAGCTTTCTTT CASSLIGGNTEAFF - TRBJ1-1 many TRBV7-3
TGTGCCATGTGGACAGGGGATGCCACAGATACGCAGTATTTT CAMWTGDATDTQYF TRBD1 TRBJ2-3 - TRBV6-1
TGCAGTGCTAGGGAATCTAGCGGGTCCTACTACGAGCAGTACTTC CSARESSGSYYEQYF TRBD2 TRBJ2-7 - TRBV20-1
TGTGCCAGCAGGATGGACCGAGACTCCTACAATGAGCAGTTCTTC CASRMDRDSYNEQFF - TRBJ2-1 - TRBV6-6
TGTGCCAGCATCCATTCCGGGCTGGGAACCTATGGCTACACCTTC CASIHSGLGTYGYTF - TRBJ1-2 - TRBV7-9
TGTGCCAGCATTCTGGGAGGGGCCGCCTCCTACGAGCAGTACTTC CASILGGAASYEQYF TRBD2 TRBJ2-7 - TRBV5-6
TGTGCCAGCAACTCTGGAGGCGGGGTGGGCACAGATACGCAGTATTTT CASNSGGGVGTDTQYF - TRBJ2-3 few TRBV5-4
TGTGCCAGCAGCGCAAGAGTGGGGGGCAAGGCTTTCTTT CASSARVGGKAFF - TRBJ1-1 many TRBV7-2
TGTGCCAGCAGCCAGTGGGGACAGGGGGATGAAAAACTGTTTTTT CASSQWGQGDEKLFF TRBD1 TRBJ1-4 few TRBV3-1
TGCAGTGCTAGGAGCGGGGGAGGGGCCAACGTCCTGACTTTC CSARSGGGANVLTF TRBD2 TRBJ2-6 many TRBV20-1
TGTGCCAGCAGCTTAGTACGGAAGGGAAACTATGGCTACACCTTC CASSLVRKGNYGYTF - TRBJ1-2 few TRBV11-2
TGTGCCAGCAGCCCTCTGGGATTAACTGAAAAACTGTTTTTT CASSPLGLTEKLFF - TRBJ1-4 few TRBV7-9
TGTGCCAGCAGCCAATGGGAGAGCACCGGGGAGCTGTTTTTT CASSQWESTGELFF - TRBJ2-2 few TRBV3-1
TGTGCCAGCAGTCGGGACAGGGGCTTGGCTTTCTTT CASSRDRGLAFF TRBD1 TRBJ1-1 - TRBV7-2
TGCAGCGTTTTCCTACATGGTAACTCTGGAAACACCATATATTTT CSVFLHGNSGNTIYF - TRBJ1-3 few TRBV29-1
TGTGCCAGCAGTGAACACAGGGGGCCTAGCAATCAGCCCCAGCATTTT CASSEHRGPSNQPQHF TRBD1 TRBJ1-5 few TRBV6-1
TGTGCCAGCAGCCAAAGAGGGGGGGGAAGGGCTGAAGCTTTCTTT CASSQRGGGRAEAFF - TRBJ1-1 - TRBV7-2
TGTGCCAGCTTCTTACAGGGGGCTAACTATGGCTACACCTTC CASFLQGANYGYTF TRBD1 TRBJ1-2 - TRBV2
TGTGCCACCAGCAGAGCCCCCTCGGCTGGCGGCTACGAGCAGTACTTC CATSRAPSAGGYEQYF - TRBJ2-7 few TRBV15
TGCAGTGCTAGAGCGCACCGCACAGGGATTCTCGATGAGCAGTTCTTC CSARAHRTGILDEQFF - TRBJ2-1 - TRBV20-1
TGCGCCAGCAGCTTGGGAAGCGGGGGACCGGGGGGCACAGATACGCAGTATTTT CASSLGSGGPGGTDTQYF TRBD2 TRBJ2-3 - TRBV5-1
TGTGCCAGCAGCTTAGGTCAGGGGGCGCCCAACACCGGGGAGCTGTTTTTT CASSLGQGAPNTGELFF TRBD1 TRBJ2-2 - TRBV7-8
TGTGCCAGCAGACCGACAGGGGGTGAAAATGGCTACACCTTC CASRPTGGENGYTF TRBD1 TRBJ1-2 few TRBV6-2/TRBV6-3
TGCAGTGCTAGAGAGGGGACAGCGGGGTCCTACGAGCAGTACTTC CSAREGTAGSYEQYF - TRBJ2-7 - TRBV20-1
TGTGCCAGCAGTTATGGAAGTACAGGCGACTATGGCTACACCTTC CASSYGSTGDYGYTF - TRBJ1-2 - TRBV6-6
TGTGCCAGCAGCTTAAAAAATACGCAGTATTTT CASSLKNTQYF - TRBJ2-3 - TRBV7-9
TGTGCCAGCAGTTCACAGCGGGGGGACCAAGAGACCCAGTACTTC CASSSQRGDQETQYF TRBD2 TRBJ2-5 few TRBV9
TGTGCCAGCAGTGTCTTACTGGGTGAAAAACTGTTTTTT CASSVLLGEKLFF - TRBJ1-4 many TRBV7-9
TGTGCCATCAGTGAGTCGAGCGTTACCAGGGCAGAGACCCAGTACTTC CAISESSVTRAETQYF - TRBJ2-5 few TRBV10-3
TGCAGTGCTGCCGAGCTAGCGGGGGTTCGAGAGACCCAGTACTTC CSAAELAGVRETQYF TRBD2 TRBJ2-5 - TRBV20-1
TGTGCCAGCAGTTTGTACAAGGGATCTTCCTCTTACAATGAGCAGTTCTTC CASSLYKGSSSYNEQFF - TRBJ2-1 - TRBV12-3/TRBV12-4
TGTGCCAGCAGTTTTCAGGGAGTCCAAGAGACCCAGTACTTC CASSFQGVQETQYF - TRBJ2-5 many TRBV12-3/TRBV12-4
TGTGCCAGCAGCTTCTGGGCAGGCTCAACCACCGGGGAGCTGTTTTTT CASSFWAGSTTGELFF - TRBJ2-2 - TRBV11-2
TGCGCCAGCAGCGAAGTCACCGGGGAGCTGTTTTTT CASSEVTGELFF - TRBJ2-2 - TRBV10-1
TGTGCCAGCAGCCGACAGGGGACCGGGGAGCTGTTTTTT CASSRQGTGELFF TRBD1 TRBJ2-2 many TRBV9
TGTGCCATCAGTGACTCGACTAGCGGGGGCGAGACCCAGTACTTC CAISDSTSGGETQYF TRBD2 TRBJ2-5 many TRBV10-3
TGCAGTGCTAGGTGGGGGGTAGGCACAGATACGCAGTATTTT CSARWGVGTDTQYF - TRBJ2-3 few TRBV20-1